This entry concerns a single T cell receptor (beta chain). Its specificity is unknown. Using immunoSEQ multiplex PCR, the repertoire was profiled, and TCRdb retains in-frame clones only, with some absent. There are 2 million to 2.5 million clones in the sample; approximately 96% occur only once, and 0.1% to 0.15% lies in the top ten. Per germline, CDR1 PRHDT and CDR2 FYEKMQ (reference sequence). This CDR3 is built from 15 residues. The V and J ends lost 5 bases and 0 bases, in that order; junction bases with no gene match: 5. This entry comes from a study of shared clonotypes between healthy human individuals. Study-wide points: In this cohort, only blood was sampled, and tissue repertoires likely differ. Across four donors, naive CD4 shared roughly 5.1%, naive CD8 approximately 3.5%, memory CD4 roughly 2.4%, memory CD8 0.4%.

The sequenced sample consisted of naive CD4+ T cells sorted from blood. The sample's subset: CD45RA+ positively selected. The receptor comes from a young man in good health. The J gene is TRBJ2-3, the V gene TRBV13; 7 nucleotides align to TRBD1. CDR3 nucleotides: TGTGCCAGCAGCCAGGACAGGATGAGCACAGATACGCAGTATTTT. Its translation: CASSQDRMSTDTQYF.